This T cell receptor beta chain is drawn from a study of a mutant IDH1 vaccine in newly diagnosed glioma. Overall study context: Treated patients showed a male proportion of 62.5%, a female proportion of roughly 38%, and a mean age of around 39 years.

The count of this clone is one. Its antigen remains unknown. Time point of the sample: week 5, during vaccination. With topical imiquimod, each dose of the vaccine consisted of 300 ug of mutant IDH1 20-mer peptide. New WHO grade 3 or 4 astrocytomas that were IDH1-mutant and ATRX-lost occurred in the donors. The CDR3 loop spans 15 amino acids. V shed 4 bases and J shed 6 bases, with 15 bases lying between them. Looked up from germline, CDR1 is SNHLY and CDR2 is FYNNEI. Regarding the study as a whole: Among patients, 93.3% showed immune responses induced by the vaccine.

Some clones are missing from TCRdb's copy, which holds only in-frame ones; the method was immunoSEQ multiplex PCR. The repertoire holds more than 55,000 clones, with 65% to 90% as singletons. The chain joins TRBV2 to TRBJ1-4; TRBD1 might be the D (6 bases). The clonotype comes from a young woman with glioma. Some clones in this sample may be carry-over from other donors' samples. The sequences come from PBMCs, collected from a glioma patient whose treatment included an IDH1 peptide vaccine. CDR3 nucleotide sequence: TGTGCCAGCAGTGGAGGGGGGAGGCGAGATGAAAAACTGTTTTTT. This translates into CASSGGGRRDEKLFF.